These 9 T cell receptor beta chains were sequenced from one sample in a study of T cells in Graves' hyperthyroidism and ophthalmopathy. The TCR beta CDR3 regions underwent amplification using RNA transcripts as the source. The study used the HTBI primer set for a first-round RT-PCR of the TCR CDR3. TCRdb itself ran the multiplex PCR reads through MiXCR, one entry per CDR3 protein. Found here are about 580,000 distinct CDR3 sequences, around 46% of them singletons; the top ten hold around 8%. Sequenced input: peripheral blood or thyroid tissue (not recorded which). These receptor sequences come from a woman aged 18-29 years with Graves' hyperthyroidism.

This clonotype was detected many times. The rearrangement links TRBV5-4 to TRBJ1-2, with TRBD1 matching 7 bases. The CDR3 is 15 residues long. Germline assignment: CDR1 SGHNT and CDR2 YYREEE (reference sequence). V lost 3 bases, J lost 4 bases, and 9 bases stayed unmatched. The CDR3 region is CASSSTGKGAYGYTF. As DNA, the CDR3 is TGTGCCAGCAGCTCGACAGGGAAGGGTGCCTATGGCTACACCTTC.

This clonotype has just a few counts. The CDR3 region is CSARGGTAPGEQYF. The CDR3 DNA reads TGCAGTGCTAGAGGTGGGACAGCACCCGGCGAGCAGTACTTC. The gene calls are TRBV20-1 and TRBJ2-7, with TRBD1 matching 7 bases. CDR1 DFQATT and CDR2 SNEGSKA come from the germline V gene (reference sequence). V dropped 1 base and J dropped 6; count of bases not matched to a gene: 9. The CDR3 consists of 14 residues.

This clonotype was seen at least ten times. Just one base apart from a much larger clone, this may be a read error. This chain joins TRBV10-3 and TRBJ2-7; D possibly corresponds to TRBD2 (5 bases). CDR1 is ENHRY and CDR2 is SYGVKD in the germline V gene. This CDR3 comprises 14 residues. Trimming took off 11 bases at V and 0 bases at J, with 17 bases between the two ends. The CDR3 protein is CASIEDSPSYEQYF. CDR3 DNA sequence: TGTGCCTCCATTGAGGACTCCCCCTCCTACGAGCAGTACTTC.

At least ten counts were recorded for this clonotype. The chain is built from TRBV7-3 and TRBJ1-6; D might be TRBD1 (5 bases). Trimming took 4 bases from V and 4 from J, leaving 8 bases between them. This CDR3 is built from 14 residues. Per the germline V gene, CDR1 is SGHTA and CDR2 is FQGTGA. The CDR3 nucleotides read TGTGCCAGCAGCTACGGGACGTATAATTCACCCCTCCACTTT. It yields the protein CASSYGTYNSPLHF.

A few counts support this clonotype. The V call is TRBV30, the J call TRBJ1-1; the match to TRBD1 covers 7 bases. Germline V gives CDR1 GTSNPN, CDR2 SVGIG (reference sequence). The CDR3 has 11 residues. V was pared by 1 base and J by 11 bases, with 4 bases of the junction left unmatched. The CDR3 DNA reads as TGTGCCTGGAGTGGAGGGGGCTTGGCTTTCTTT. It codes for CAWSGGGLAFF.

The chain employs TRBV20-1 and TRBJ1-1; D is perhaps TRBD1 (6 bases). This CDR3 spans 13 amino acids. V lost 0 bases and J 7 bases, leaving 12 bases between the germline ends. In germline, CDR1 is DFQATT, CDR2 SNEGSKA (reference sequence). The CDR3 reads CSARDLQGSEAFF. CDR3 DNA: TGCAGTGCTAGAGACTTACAGGGCAGTGAAGCTTTCTTT.

This clonotype appeared many times. J is TRBJ2-2 and V is TRBV29-1; D call uncertain. The CDR3 runs 13 residues. Germline V gene sequence: CDR1 SQVTM, CDR2 ANQGSEA. Trimming left V 2 bases short and J 4 bases short, with 8 bases between. This CDR3 reads CSVEQAPTGELFF. For the CDR3, the DNA is TGCAGCGTTGAACAGGCTCCCACCGGGGAGCTGTTTTTT.

This clonotype was counted many times. The rearrangement uses TRBV28 and TRBJ2-7; 9 bases are shared with TRBD1. J gave up 3 bases and V 6 bases, and 9 bases lay outside the gene matches. This CDR3 is 15 amino acids long. The germline V gene encodes CDR1 MDHEN and CDR2 SYDVKM. For the CDR3, the DNA is TGTGCCAGCAGAACACCGGGACAGGGAAGCTACGAGCAGTACTTC. This gives the protein CASRTPGQGSYEQYF.

This clonotype was seen more than once but under ten times. V is TRBV6-1 and J is TRBJ2-5, with 11 bases fitting TRBD2. The J segment lost 4 bases and the V segment lost 4 bases, leaving 2 bases of the junction unmatched. The germline V gene has CDR1 MNHNS and CDR2 SASEGT. This CDR3 has 14 amino acids. The CDR3 DNA sequence: TGTGCCAGCAGTGCCGGGACTAGCGGAGAGACCCAGTACTTC. The encoded protein is CASSAGTSGETQYF.